This T cell receptor (beta chain) was recovered during a study of technical replicates of blood from a few donors. Produced via immunoSEQ multiplex PCR; TCRdb's table is partial and in-frame only. Found here are tens of thousands of clones, 92% of them singletons; the top ten hold approximately 0.36%. CDR3 size: 15 residues. V was cut by 5 bases and J by 2 bases, with 10 bases left in between. Germline V CDR1 and CDR2: LNHNV, YYDKDF (reference sequence). The J gene is TRBJ2-6, the V gene TRBV15; D is uncertain. This receptor was taken from a human donor in good health. The sequencing input was T cells isolated from PBMCs. CDR3 amino acids: CATSHSDTGANVLTF. The DNA of the CDR3 is TGTGCCACCAGCCACAGTGATACTGGGGCCAACGTCCTGACTTTC.